The clone carrying this T cell receptor beta chain occurred a few times. This sample stems from a study of blood T cell repertoires in COVID-19. Study-level background: Sites across the United States, Italy and Spain contributed samples from acute and convalescent COVID-19. PBMCs, B-cell-depleted T cells, or T cells were the source of the cDNA or gDNA that made up the material.

With 0 bases clipped from V and 2 bases from J, the junction kept 5 bases outside the gene matches. Germline CDR1 and CDR2: MNHEY and SMNVEV (reference sequence). CDR3 size: 17 residues. TCRdb's copy holds only in-frame clones and misses some; the assay was immunoSEQ multiplex PCR. The sample has about 310,000 clones; nearly 90% are singletons. Specimen: peripheral blood. The clonotype was recovered from a woman between 40 and 55 years old with COVID-19, enrolled during active disease. The V gene is TRBV27, the J gene TRBJ1-3, with 9 bases identical to TRBD1. This CDR3 is CASSLSGTGNPGNTIYF. In nucleotides, the CDR3 is TGTGCCAGCAGTTTATCAGGGACAGGGAACCCTGGAAACACCATATATTTT.